Shown below are 25 T cell receptor beta chains from a single sample sequenced in a study of blood T cell repertoires in COVID-19. Sequencing used immunoSEQ multiplex PCR; TCRdb keeps in-frame clones, though not all of them. The sample carries about 260,000 clones, less than 90% recorded once. The specimen was peripheral blood. These receptors all come from a man aged 55 to 70 who had recovered from COVID-19.

This clone was counted a few times. The gene calls are TRBV5-1 and TRBJ1-6; no clear D. The germline V gene has CDR1 SGHRS and CDR2 YFSETQ. The CDR3 is 15 amino acids. Trimming took 5 bases from V and 3 from J, leaving 12 bases between them. CDR3 nucleotides: TGCGCCAGCAGAATCGAGACACGCTATAATTCACCCCTCCACTTT. Protein product: CASRIETRYNSPLHF. Using reference TRBV5-1 and TRBJ1-6 for the parts outside the CDR3, the full variable domain is KAGVTQTPRYLIKTRGQQVTLSCSPISGHRSVSWYQQTPGQGLQFLFEYFSETQRNKGNFPGRFSGRQFSNSRSEMNVSTLELGDSALYLCASRIETRYNSPLHFGNGTRLTVT.

The chain carries TRBV5-6 and TRBJ1-1, with unresolved D. The V end was cut by 1 base, the J end by 4 bases, with 5 bases between. The CDR3 length is 12 residues. Germline CDR1 is SGHDT and CDR2 is YYEEEE. The CDR3 DNA reads as TGTGCCAGCAGCTTGTCCGGCACTGAAGCTTTCTTT. Translated, it gives CASSLSGTEAFF. Combining the CDR3 with reference TRBV5-6 and TRBJ1-1 gives the whole variable domain DAGVTQSPTHLIKTRGQQVTLRCSPKSGHDTVSWYQQALGQGPQFIFQYYEEEERQRGNFPDRFSGHQFPNYSSELNVNALLLGDSALYLCASSLSGTEAFFGQGTRLTVV.

The chain combines TRBV5-6 with TRBJ1-5, with a possible D match to TRBD1 (6 bases). Trimming took off 3 bases at V and 0 bases at J, with 16 bases between the two ends. There are 17 residues in the CDR3. Germline values: CDR1 SGHDT, CDR2 YYEEEE. Here the CDR3 DNA reads TGTGCCAGCAGCTCCGAGGGGACATCTTATAGCAATCAGCCCCAGCATTTT. This sequence encodes CASSSEGTSYSNQPQHF.

The chain recombines TRBV27 with TRBJ2-7; D remains ambiguous. Germline CDR1 MNHEY, CDR2 SMNVEV (reference sequence). Trimming cost V 1 base and J 7 bases, with 8 bases left between them. The CDR3 extends over 12 amino acids. The CDR3 coding sequence is TGTGCCAGCAGTTTATTTTTGCAGGAGCAGTACTTC. Protein sequence: CASSLFLQEQYF.

The gene calls are TRBV11-2 and TRBJ2-1; D unresolved. Per the germline V gene, CDR1 is SGHAT and CDR2 is FQNNGV. This CDR3 has 14 residues. Trimming removed 1 base at V and 13 bases at J, with 17 bases between. The CDR3 region is CASSLGPSLTPQFF. DNA of the CDR3: TGTGCCAGCAGCTTAGGCCCTTCACTTACCCCCCAGTTCTTC. Full variable domain (outside the CDR3, taken from reference TRBV11-2 and TRBJ2-1): EAGVAQSPRYKIIEKRQSVAFWCNPISGHATLYWYQQILGQGPKLLIQFQNNGVVDDSQLPKDRFSAERLKGVDSTLKIQPAKLEDSAVYLCASSLGPSLTPQFFGPGTRLTVL.

The chain couples TRBV24-1 to TRBJ2-3, with 8 bases identical to TRBD1. This CDR3 region has 14 residues. Germline lookup yields CDR1 KGHDR and CDR2 SFDVKD. The trim removed 3 bases at V and 6 bases at J, leaving 4 bases unmatched. The CDR3 is CATSDTGGPDTQYF. The CDR3 nucleotides are TGTGCCACCAGTGATACAGGGGGGCCGGATACGCAGTATTTT.

This clone was recorded once. This chain connects TRBV5-1 to TRBJ2-3; 9 positions match TRBD2. Germline V gene sequence: CDR1 SGHRS, CDR2 YFSETQ. J lost 5 bases, V lost 0 bases, and 7 bases had no gene match. The CDR3 is made up of 16 amino acids. The CDR3 here is CASSLVAGGPGDTQYF. CDR3 nucleotide sequence: TGCGCCAGCAGCTTGGTGGCGGGGGGGCCGGGAGATACGCAGTATTTT.

The CDR3 nucleotides are TGTGCCAGTAGTATAGATCCATGGGCGGGACAGGGAACCTACGAGCAGTACTTC. Protein sequence: CASSIDPWAGQGTYEQYF. V and J are TRBV19 and TRBJ2-7; TRBD1 matches at 9 bases. Trimming at V came to 0 bases and at J to 2 bases, leaving 11 bases not matched to a gene. This CDR3 is 18 amino acids long. Germline CDR1 and CDR2: LNHDA and SQIVND (reference sequence).

This clone was detected once. This chain links TRBV27 with TRBJ2-2; the D gene is possibly TRBD1 (5 bases). The CDR3 is 16 amino acids. Trimming left V 5 bases short and J 0 bases short, with 13 bases between. CDR1 and CDR2 (germline): MNHEY, SMNVEV (reference sequence). The CDR3 protein is CASSLQAFANTGELFF. CDR3 nucleotides: TGTGCCAGCAGTCTACAGGCCTTCGCGAACACCGGGGAGCTGTTTTTT.

This chain uses TRBV5-8 with TRBJ1-5; unclear D gene. The CDR3 loop spans 15 amino acids. V gave up 1 base and J gave up 1 base, with 9 bases separating them. Germline CDR1 and CDR2: SGHTS and YDEGEE. The CDR3 DNA reads as TGTGCCAGCAGCTTGCAAAAACAAAGCAATCAGCCCCAGCATTTT. It encodes CASSLQKQSNQPQHF.

A word on this clone: This CDR3 is also generated by other DNA sequences in the sample. The chain couples TRBV7-3 to TRBJ1-1; the D gene is possibly TRBD1 (6 bases). Germline CDR1 reads SGHTA; CDR2 reads FQGTGA. V lost 2 bases and J lost 2, with 9 bases in between. The CDR3 spans 14 residues. The CDR3 protein is CASSLAGANTEAFF. The CDR3 nucleotides read TGTGCCAGCAGCTTAGCAGGGGCCAACACTGAAGCTTTCTTT.

The rearrangement links TRBV7-9 to TRBJ1-4; the D gene is possibly TRBD1 (5 bases). The germline V and J ends were trimmed by 2 bases and 7 bases, with 11 bases remaining between them. CDR3 length equals 14 residues. Germline-derived CDR1 and CDR2 are SEHNR and FQNEAQ (reference sequence). CDR3 loop: CASSLTGVTEKLFF. The CDR3 DNA is TGTGCCAGCAGCTTAACGGGGGTCACTGAAAAACTGTTTTTT. Together with reference TRBV7-9 and TRBJ1-4, the CDR3 gives the full variable domain: DTGVSQNPRHKITKRGQNVTFRCDPISEHNRLYWYRQTLGQGPEFLTYFQNEAQLEKSRLLSDRFSAERPKGSFSTLEIQRTEQGDSAMYLCASSLTGVTEKLFFGSGTQLSVL.

The V call is TRBV27, the J call TRBJ2-2; TRBD2 matches at 9 bases. CDR3 length: 18 residues. The germline CDR1 and CDR2 sequences are MNHEY and SMNVEV (reference sequence). Trimming removed 4 bases from V and 9 bases from J; junction bases left unmatched: 18. The CDR3 loop is CASSSPISTKRGARELFF. The CDR3 nucleotides are TGTGCCAGCAGTTCCCCCATATCGACTAAGCGGGGGGCCAGGGAGCTGTTTTTT.

V usage is TRBV6-9 and J usage is TRBJ1-6; maybe TRBD1 (6 bases). This CDR3 contains 15 residues. The V and J ends lost 11 bases and 2 bases respectively, with 16 bases between them. Germline V gene data show CDR1 as MNHGY and CDR2 as SVAAGI. The CDR3 bases are TGTGCCCCCGGGACACCAATCCCCTATAATTCACCCCTCCACTTT. Translated: CAPGTPIPYNSPLHF.

The table lists this clone with a few counts. This chain joins TRBV6-4 and TRBJ2-1; the D gene is possibly TRBD1 (5 bases). Trimming cost V 0 bases and J 6 bases, with 12 bases left between them. Looked up from germline, CDR1 is MRHNA and CDR2 is SNTAGT. The CDR3 totals 15 residues. The CDR3 loop reads CASSDSIRGGNEQFF. In DNA form, the CDR3 reads TGTGCCAGCAGTGACTCGATAAGGGGTGGCAATGAGCAGTTCTTC.

The genes are TRBV5-5 and TRBJ1-6, with 9 positions matching TRBD1. This CDR3 is built from 15 residues. CDR1 and CDR2 from the germline V gene are SGHKS and YYEKEE (reference sequence). J gave up 10 bases and V 2 bases, and 7 bases lay outside the gene matches. The CDR3 nucleotides are TGTGCCAGCAGCTTTGAAACAGGGGGCGTATCACCCCTCCACTTT. This gives the protein CASSFETGGVSPLHF.

The gene calls are TRBV2 and TRBJ1-5, with D uncertain. The germline V gene has CDR1 SNHLY and CDR2 FYNNEI. V was pared by 10 bases and J by 6 bases, with 31 bases between. This CDR3 spans 18 amino acids. CDR3 bases: TGTGCCAACAACTTGAAACCTGATACTTGGGTTACTAGTCAGCCCCAGCATTTT. This gives the protein CANNLKPDTWVTSQPQHF.

V usage is TRBV5-1 and J usage is TRBJ1-3; D call uncertain. Looked up from germline, CDR1 is SGHRS and CDR2 is YFSETQ. The CDR3 totals 16 residues. V was shortened by 0 bases and J by 0 bases, with 10 bases between the two germline ends. The CDR3 DNA follows: TGCGCCAGCAGCTTGGAGTCAGCTAGCTCTGGAAACACCATATATTTT. Residues: CASSLESASSGNTIYF.

The CDR3 loop is CASSQGPLRLGTDTQYF. The CDR3 DNA sequence: TGTGCCAGCAGCCAAGGTCCGTTGCGACTTGGCACAGATACGCAGTATTTT. The chain employs TRBV4-2 and TRBJ2-3; D is ambiguous. This CDR3 is built from 17 residues. Trimming left V 1 base short and J 1 base short, with 15 bases between. Germline CDR1 and CDR2: LGHNA and YNFKEQ.

V and J are TRBV5-4 and TRBJ1-3; D perhaps matches TRBD1 (5 bases). CDR1 and CDR2 from the germline V gene are SGHNT and YYREEE (reference sequence). The CDR3 runs to 14 residues. The V and J ends lost 0 bases and 5 bases respectively, with 9 bases between them. For the CDR3, the DNA is TGTGCCAGCAGCTTGGTAGGGGAACGAAACACCATATATTTT. Translating it yields CASSLVGERNTIYF.

The chain is built from TRBV7-9 and TRBJ2-7, with no clear D. CDR1 SEHNR and CDR2 FQNEAQ come from the germline V gene (reference sequence). The V end was cut by 5 bases, the J end by 4 bases, with 9 bases between. The CDR3 spans 12 residues. CDR3 sequence reads: CASSPYGYEQYF. The CDR3 DNA follows: TGTGCCAGCAGCCCCTACGGGTACGAGCAGTACTTC.

The genes are TRBV9 and TRBJ1-2; no definite D call. The germline V gene has CDR1 SGDLS and CDR2 YYNGEE. V dropped 0 bases and J dropped 2 bases, with 8 bases sitting between them. The CDR3 runs 14 residues. As DNA, the CDR3 is TGTGCCAGCAGCGTAGCTACGGAGAACTATGGCTACACCTTC. Its protein product is CASSVATENYGYTF.

J is TRBJ1-6 and V is TRBV7-9; 7 nucleotides agree with TRBD1. The V and J ends lost 3 bases and 5 bases, in that order; junction bases with no gene match: 7. The CDR3 has 16 residues. The V gene's germline CDR1 is SEHNR and CDR2 FQNEAQ (reference sequence). CDR3 nucleotides: TGTGCCAGCAGCTTCCAGGGGGAAAAGAATAATTCACCCCTCCACTTT. Translated: CASSFQGEKNNSPLHF.

The chain joins TRBV25-1 to TRBJ2-7; 10 bases match TRBD1. The germline gives CDR1 MGHDK, CDR2 SYGVNS. The J segment lost 8 bases and the V segment lost 1 base, leaving 5 bases of the junction unmatched. This CDR3 has 14 residues. In DNA form, the CDR3 reads TGTGCCAGCAGTGAATTTGGGGACAGGGGACAGCAGTACTTC. Translating it yields CASSEFGDRGQQYF.

The chain employs TRBV23-1 and TRBJ2-6, with 11 bases aligning to TRBD1. TRBV23-1 is annotated as an ORF whose role is uncertain. V shed 3 bases, J shed 0 bases, and the junction held 4 bases outside the gene matches. CDR3 size: 18 residues. CDR3 nucleotides: TGCGCCAGCAGTCAGATAGGGACAGGGGGCTCTGGGGCCAACGTCCTGACTTTC. As protein: CASSQIGTGGSGANVLTF.